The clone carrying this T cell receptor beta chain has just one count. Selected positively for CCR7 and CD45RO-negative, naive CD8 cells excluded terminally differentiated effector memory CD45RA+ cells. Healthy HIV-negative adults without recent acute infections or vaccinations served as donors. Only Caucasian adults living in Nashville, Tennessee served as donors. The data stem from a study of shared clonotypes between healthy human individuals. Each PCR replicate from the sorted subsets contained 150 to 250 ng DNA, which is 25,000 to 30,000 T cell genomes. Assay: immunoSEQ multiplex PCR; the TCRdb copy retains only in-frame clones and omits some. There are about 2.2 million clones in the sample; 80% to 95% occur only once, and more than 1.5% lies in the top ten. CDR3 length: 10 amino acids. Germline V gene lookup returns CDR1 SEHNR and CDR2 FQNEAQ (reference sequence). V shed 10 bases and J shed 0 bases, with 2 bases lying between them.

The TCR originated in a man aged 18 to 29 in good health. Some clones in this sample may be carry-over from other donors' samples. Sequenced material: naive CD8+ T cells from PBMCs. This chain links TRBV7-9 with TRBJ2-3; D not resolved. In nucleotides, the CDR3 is TGTGCCACAAGCACAGATACGCAGTATTTT. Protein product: CATSTDTQYF. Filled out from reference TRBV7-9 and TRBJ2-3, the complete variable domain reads DTGVSQNPRHKITKRGQNVTFRCDPISEHNRLYWYRQTLGQGPEFLTYFQNEAQLEKSRLLSDRFSAERPKGSFSTLEIQRTEQGDSAMYLCATSTDTQYFGPGTRLTVL.